These 21 T cell receptor beta chains came from one sample sequenced in a study of T-cell memory formation after mild COVID-19. TCRdb processed the 5' RACE reads anew with MiXCR; each CDR3 protein has one entry. The sample consists of approximately 570,000 distinct CDR3 sequences, over 15% of them appearing once. Sequencing was carried out using PBMCs or a T cell subset sorted from them (not recorded which). The receptor source for this set is an adult woman who had mild COVID-19 (a few samples of this study predate the infection). Cell type and time point are not known.

This clonotype was seen more than once but under ten times. The CDR3 loop is CASSWEGDQPQHF. CDR3 DNA: TGTGCCAGCAGTTGGGAGGGAGATCAGCCCCAGCATTTT. The gene calls are TRBV6-1 and TRBJ1-5; no clear D gene. CDR3 length: 13 amino acids. Germline V gene data show CDR1 as MNHNS and CDR2 as SASEGT. Trimming pared 5 bases from V and 5 bases from J, leaving 10 bases between.

J is TRBJ2-2 and V is TRBV15; D is possibly TRBD2 (6 bases). This CDR3 contains 17 residues. V lost 3 bases, J lost 1 base, and 15 bases lay in between. Per germline, CDR1 LNHNV and CDR2 YYDKDF (reference sequence). CDR3 in amino acids: CATSSPLGTGNTGELFF. The CDR3 bases are TGTGCCACCAGCAGCCCTTTGGGGACTGGGAACACCGGGGAGCTGTTTTTT. The variable domain in full, completed from reference TRBV15 and TRBJ2-2, reads DAMVIQNPRYQVTQFGKPVTLSCSQTLNHNVMYWYQQKSSQAPKLLFHYYDKDFNNEADTPDNFQSRRPNTSFCFLDIRSPGLGDTAMYLCATSSPLGTGNTGELFFGEGSRLTVL.

The genes are TRBV6-1 and TRBJ2-3; TRBD2 matches 8 bases. Trimming removed 7 bases from V and 0 bases from J; junction bases left unmatched: 6. Germline CDR1 MNHNS, CDR2 SASEGT. The CDR3 sequence is 15 residues long. DNA of the CDR3: TGTGCCAGCAAAAAAAGCGGGAGCAGCACAGATACGCAGTATTTT. This sequence encodes CASKKSGSSTDTQYF.

This clonotype was counted only a few times. The chain joins TRBV24-1 to TRBJ2-1; D not resolved. Germline V gene lookup returns CDR1 KGHDR and CDR2 SFDVKD. The CDR3 spans 16 residues. V gave up 0 bases and J gave up 4 bases, with 12 bases separating them. CDR3 residues: CATSDLSTGAYNEQFF. DNA of the CDR3: TGTGCCACCAGTGATTTGAGCACGGGTGCATACAATGAGCAGTTCTTC.

The chain employs TRBV27 and TRBJ1-6; perhaps TRBD1 as D (5 bases). The CDR3 is made up of 15 amino acids. Germline CDR1 reads MNHEY; CDR2 reads SMNVEV (reference sequence). The V end was cut by 6 bases, the J end by 8 bases, with 17 bases between. Written as DNA, the CDR3 is TGTGCCAGCAGCCCGGGACGACCTTATGATTCACCCCTCCACTTT. Protein: CASSPGRPYDSPLHF.

The V and J genes are TRBV6-2 or TRBV6-3 and TRBJ1-2; unclear D gene. CDR3 length equals 15 residues. Trimming shortened V by 2 bases and J by 3 bases, and 13 bases separated the two germline ends. CDR1 is MNHEY, CDR2 SVGEGT, per germline. In DNA, the CDR3 is TGTGCCAGCAGTTACGACTTATGGGCTGACTATGGCTACACCTTC. Protein product: CASSYDLWADYGYTF.

J is TRBJ2-1 and V is TRBV20-1; 7 bases fit TRBD2. This CDR3 is 11 amino acids long. The trim removed 5 bases at V and 7 bases at J, leaving 2 bases unmatched. Germline CDR1 DFQATT, CDR2 SNEGSKA (reference sequence). This CDR3 is CSAGEGNEQFF. The DNA for the CDR3 is TGCAGTGCTGGGGAGGGGAATGAGCAGTTCTTC.

The chain combines TRBV3-1 with TRBJ2-5; TRBD1 is a possible D gene (6 bases). V dropped 1 base and J dropped 4 bases, with 13 bases sitting between them. The germline gives CDR1 LGHDT, CDR2 YNNKEL (reference sequence). This CDR3 is 15 amino acids long. The CDR3 region is CASSQGQARGETQYF. The DNA for the CDR3 is TGTGCCAGCAGCCAAGGACAGGCCCGGGGAGAGACCCAGTACTTC.

J is TRBJ2-6 and V is TRBV7-9, with 8 bases matching TRBD1. This CDR3 is built from 18 residues. CDR1 and CDR2 (germline): SEHNR, FQNEAQ (reference sequence). V shed 5 bases, J shed 2 bases, and the junction held 11 bases outside the gene matches. The CDR3 here is CASSKTAQGATGANVLTF. In nucleotides, the CDR3 is TGTGCCAGCAGCAAAACCGCCCAGGGGGCTACTGGGGCCAACGTCCTGACTTTC.

This clonotype has just a few counts. The chain joins TRBV20-1 to TRBJ2-7; TRBD2 matches 10 bases. The CDR3 spans 15 residues. After removal of 6 bases from V and 2 bases from J, the junction contained 10 bases not matched to a gene. From germline, CDR1 is DFQATT and CDR2 SNEGSKA (reference sequence). CDR3 amino acids: CSAAATSGETYEQYF. In DNA, the CDR3 is TGCAGTGCCGCCGCCACTAGCGGGGAGACCTACGAGCAGTACTTC.

The V gene is TRBV5-4, the J gene TRBJ2-4; D is perhaps TRBD2 (5 bases). This CDR3 is built from 16 residues. Germline CDR1 and CDR2: SGHNT and YYREEE (reference sequence). Trimming shortened V by 4 bases and J by 0 bases, and 14 bases separated the two germline ends. CDR3 sequence reads: CASSPAGGLAKNIQYF. The CDR3 DNA reads as TGTGCCAGCAGCCCGGCTGGAGGATTAGCCAAAAACATTCAGTACTTC.

This clonotype occurred a few times. V and J are TRBV3-1 and TRBJ2-2, with D tentatively TRBD2 (5 bases). V was cut by 4 bases and J by 6 bases, with 12 bases left in between. CDR1 is LGHDT, CDR2 YNNKEL, per germline (reference sequence). The CDR3 totals 14 residues. Here the CDR3 DNA reads TGTGCCAGCAGCCTTCCGGCGGGTTCCGGGGAGCTGTTTTTT. This sequence encodes CASSLPAGSGELFF.

This clonotype was found a few times. CDR3 nucleotide sequence: TGCGCCAGCACCCCGGCGAGGGATTACAATGAGCAGTTCTTC. Translating gives CASTPARDYNEQFF. The chain has TRBV5-1 and TRBJ2-1, with D perhaps matching TRBD2 (5 bases). CDR3 length: 14 amino acids. Germline CDR1 reads SGHRS; CDR2 reads YFSETQ. Trimming removed 6 bases at V and 4 bases at J, with 14 bases between.

This clonotype was seen a single time. This chain connects TRBV6-1 to TRBJ2-7, with 11 bases that match TRBD1. The CDR3 contains 15 residues. With 2 bases clipped from V and 5 bases from J, the junction kept 5 bases outside the gene matches. Germline assignment: CDR1 MNHNS and CDR2 SASEGT. The CDR3 here is CASSEFRTGGHEQYF. DNA for the CDR3: TGTGCCAGCAGTGAATTTCGGACAGGGGGCCACGAGCAGTACTTC.

V gene TRBV7-9 combines with J gene TRBJ1-4; 8 bases align to TRBD1. Germline lookup yields CDR1 SEHNR and CDR2 FQNEAQ (reference sequence). The CDR3 length is 14 residues. V shed 7 bases and J 4 bases; nucleotides not matched to a gene: 5. The CDR3 is CASNPGGLNEKLFF. In DNA form, the CDR3 reads TGTGCCAGCAACCCAGGGGGCCTTAATGAAAAACTGTTTTTT.

The chain employs TRBV12-5 and TRBJ2-2; no clear D. The CDR3 loop spans 13 amino acids. V was pared by 0 bases and J by 5 bases, with 4 bases between. The germline CDR1 and CDR2 sequences are LGHNT and FRNRAP. CDR3 loop: CASGLVPTGELFF. The CDR3 region has the DNA TGTGCTAGTGGTTTGGTACCAACCGGGGAGCTGTTTTTT.

V is TRBV24-1 and J is TRBJ2-3; a possible D gene is TRBD2 (6 bases). The CDR3 totals 14 residues. Looked up from germline, CDR1 is KGHDR and CDR2 is SFDVKD. V was pared by 8 bases and J by 6 bases, with 17 bases between. In nucleotides, the CDR3 is TGTGCCACCACCGCCCCGGCGGGGAGGGATACGCAGTATTTT. Encoded protein: CATTAPAGRDTQYF.

This clonotype was seen more than once but under ten times. The chain recombines TRBV4-1 with TRBJ2-7; TRBD1 agrees at 7 bases. CDR1 and CDR2 from the germline V gene are MGHRA and YSYEKL. The CDR3 loop spans 15 amino acids. J was trimmed by 2 bases and V by 3 bases; bases with no gene match: 7. The CDR3 is CASSQDRDRPYEQYF. CDR3 coding DNA: TGCGCCAGCAGCCAGGACCGGGACAGACCCTACGAGCAGTACTTC.

This clonotype was detected a few times. V and J are TRBV20-1 and TRBJ2-7; 9 bases are a match to TRBD2. With V trimmed by 3 bases and J by 2 bases, 5 bases remained unmatched. Germline CDR1 reads DFQATT; CDR2 reads SNEGSKA (reference sequence). CDR3 size: 14 residues. CDR3 in amino acids: CSASRTSDTYEQYF. The CDR3 nucleotides read TGCAGTGCTAGTAGGACTAGCGACACCTACGAGCAGTACTTC.

In its sample, this clonotype was seen a few times. The chain joins TRBV10-3 to TRBJ1-1; maybe TRBD1 (6 bases). This CDR3 is built from 18 residues. Trimming pared 0 bases from V and 3 bases from J, leaving 20 bases between. Germline V gene data show CDR1 as ENHRY and CDR2 as SYGVKD. The CDR3 loop reads CAISESKGDRGRDTEAFF. CDR3 in DNA: TGTGCCATCAGTGAGTCGAAGGGGGATCGAGGTAGGGACACTGAAGCTTTCTTT.

The table lists this clonotype with many counts. This chain links TRBV7-3 with TRBJ2-2; tentatively, D is TRBD1 or TRBD2 (5 bases each). There are 15 residues in the CDR3. V gave up 3 bases and J gave up 0 bases, with 8 bases separating them. CDR1 is SGHTA, CDR2 FQGTGA, per germline. CDR3: CASSFGGSNTGELFF. The CDR3 DNA is TGTGCCAGCAGCTTTGGGGGATCGAACACCGGGGAGCTGTTTTTT.